A single sample is the source of the 14 T cell receptor beta chains below, sequenced in a study of blood T cell repertoires in COVID-19. TCRdb keeps only in-frame clones here, not all; method: immunoSEQ multiplex PCR. The table has 150,000 to 200,000 clones, roughly 87% seen once. The sequenced material came from PBMCs or T cells enriched from blood (not recorded which). All receptors come from a human donor with acute COVID-19. The donor label of this sample is uncertain.

V usage is TRBV18 and J usage is TRBJ2-2; D call uncertain. The CDR3 covers 12 residues. Germline CDR1 KGHSH, CDR2 LQKENI. Trimming took 2 bases from V and 5 from J, leaving 3 bases between them. CDR3 protein: CASSPSTGELFF. The CDR3 nucleotides are TGTGCCAGCTCACCATCAACCGGGGAGCTGTTTTTT.

V and J are TRBV30 and TRBJ1-4; possible D gene TRBD1, 5 bases. The germline CDR1 and CDR2 sequences are GTSNPN and SVGIG (reference sequence). Trimming took off 4 bases at V and 7 bases at J, with 13 bases between the two ends. CDR3 length: 13 residues. CDR3 region: CAWTGQSSEKLFF. The CDR3 region has the DNA TGTGCCTGGACCGGACAAAGTTCTGAAAAACTGTTTTTT. The variable domain in full, with the rest retrieved from reference TRBV30 and TRBJ1-4, is SQTIHQWPATLVQPVGSPLSLECTVEGTSNPNLYWYRQAAGRGLQLLFYSVGIGQISSEVPQNLSASRPQDRQFILSSKKLLLSDSGFYLCAWTGQSSEKLFFGSGTQLSVL.

V gene TRBV12-3 or TRBV12-4 combines with J gene TRBJ2-7; 7 nucleotides align to TRBD1. CDR3 length: 13 amino acids. V lost 8 bases to trimming and J lost 4 bases; unmatched junction nucleotides: 8. CDR3 sequence: CASFRTGNYEQYF. The CDR3 nucleotides read TGTGCCAGCTTTAGGACAGGAAATTACGAGCAGTACTTC.

This sequence joins TRBV18 and TRBJ1-2, with 9 bases identical to TRBD1. V dropped 3 bases and J dropped 6; count of bases not matched to a gene: 11. CDR3 length: 16 residues. CDR1 is KGHSH, CDR2 LQKENI, per germline. The CDR3 DNA reads TGTGCCAGCTCACCTCGCCGGGACAGGGAGTCGGATGGCTACACCTTC. Translation gives CASSPRRDRESDGYTF.

As DNA, the CDR3 is TGTGCCAGCAGCTTGGCGGACAGGGCACGGTACGAGCAGTACTTC. It encodes CASSLADRARYEQYF. This chain connects TRBV5-4 to TRBJ2-7; 8 positions agree with TRBD1. The CDR3 is 15 amino acids. V lost 0 bases, J lost 4 bases, and 6 bases stayed unmatched. Germline V CDR1 and CDR2: SGHNT, YYREEE (reference sequence).

The chain has TRBV4-1 and TRBJ1-2; D unclear. There are 12 residues in the CDR3. The germline CDR1 and CDR2 sequences are MGHRA and YSYEKL. V lost 3 bases, J lost 6 bases, and 8 bases lay in between. This CDR3 is CASSQNGDGYTF. CDR3 DNA: TGCGCCAGCAGCCAGAACGGGGATGGCTACACCTTC.

This clone was recorded once. The DNA of the CDR3 is TGTGCCGGGCCCCTTCGGAGGGTGACCGGGGAGCTGTTTTTT. Encoded protein: CAGPLRRVTGELFF. The chain recombines TRBV30 with TRBJ2-2, with D possibly being TRBD2 (6 bases). Between the trimmed V and J ends, which lost 8 bases and 5 bases, there was a span of 18 bases. CDR1 is GTSNPN, CDR2 SVGIG, per germline (reference sequence). The CDR3 runs 14 residues.

The chain couples TRBV7-6 to TRBJ1-1; 10 nucleotides match TRBD1. The germline V gene has CDR1 SGHVS and CDR2 FNYEAQ. CDR3 length: 16 residues. The V gene end was trimmed by 1 base and the J gene end by 5 bases; junction bases not matched to a gene: 7. As DNA, the CDR3 is TGTGCCAGCAGCTTAGTAGAGACAGGGGGCGCAACTGAAGCTTTCTTT. Protein product: CASSLVETGGATEAFF.

The chain is built from TRBV27 and TRBJ2-7; TRBD1 aligns across 7 bases. Trimming at V came to 8 bases and at J to 2 bases, leaving 6 bases not matched to a gene. Germline-derived CDR1 and CDR2 are MNHEY and SMNVEV (reference sequence). CDR3 length: 13 residues. CDR3 loop: CASPQTGTYEQYF. The CDR3 DNA sequence: TGTGCCAGCCCTCAGACAGGGACCTACGAGCAGTACTTC.

The chain combines TRBV27 with TRBJ2-5; TRBD1 might be the D (6 bases). The CDR3 sequence is 14 residues long. The V end lost 4 bases, the J end lost 2 bases, and 11 bases lay between the germline ends. In germline, CDR1 is MNHEY, CDR2 SMNVEV (reference sequence). This CDR3 reads CASSSGTRQETQYF. The CDR3 DNA reads as TGTGCCAGCAGTTCCGGGACACGACAAGAGACCCAGTACTTC.

This sequence joins TRBV5-4 and TRBJ1-1, with D perhaps matching TRBD1 (5 bases). The CDR3 sequence is 14 residues long. Germline-derived CDR1 and CDR2 are SGHNT and YYREEE (reference sequence). With 1 base removed from V and 2 bases from J, the gap between germline ends came to 9 bases. CDR3 DNA: TGTGCCAGCAGCTTGTTTGGGGCCAACACTGAAGCTTTCTTT. Translated: CASSLFGANTEAFF.

The rearrangement uses TRBV2 and TRBJ2-5; 7 bases are shared with TRBD1. Losses at the gene ends were 6 bases for V and 3 bases for J; bases not matched to a gene: 4. CDR3 length: 13 amino acids. Germline values: CDR1 SNHLY, CDR2 FYNNEI. In nucleotides, the CDR3 is TGTGCCAGCAGGACCGGGACAGAAGAGACCCAGTACTTC. Translating gives CASRTGTEETQYF.

The chain employs TRBV29-1 and TRBJ2-5; 9 positions agree with TRBD2. V dropped 4 bases and J dropped 2; count of bases not matched to a gene: 26. The CDR3 is 21 amino acids. In germline, CDR1 is SQVTM, CDR2 ANQGSEA. The CDR3 DNA follows: TGCAGCGTTGCCAATTTACCCAGCTTTATATTCGGCGGGGGGGCACAAGAGACCCAGTACTTC. Translating it yields CSVANLPSFIFGGGAQETQYF.

The chain recombines TRBV7-6 with TRBJ2-2, with 11 nucleotides matching TRBD2. CDR1 and CDR2 from the germline V gene are SGHVS and FNYEAQ. The CDR3 is made up of 16 amino acids. V lost 5 bases to trimming and J lost 8 bases; unmatched junction nucleotides: 10. The CDR3 here is CASSLRTSGGAGELFF. DNA for the CDR3: TGTGCCAGCAGCCTAAGAACTAGCGGGGGCGCGGGGGAGCTGTTTTTT. The full variable domain, its missing parts supplied by reference TRBV7-6 and TRBJ2-2, is GAGVSQSPRYKVTKRGQDVALRCDPISGHVSLYWYRQALGQGPEFLTYFNYEAQQDKSGLPNDRFSAERPEGSISTLTIQRTEQRDSAMYRCASSLRTSGGAGELFFGEGSRLTVL.